This T cell receptor beta chain was documented in a study of blood T cell repertoires in COVID-19. The wider study: T cells, B-cell-depleted T cells, or PBMCs supplied cDNA or gDNA.

Participants were aged roughly 18 to 89 years, lived in 25 or so US areas, and enrolled virtually. Assignment of participants to cohorts was predicated upon participant-reported clinical history. Sequencing was performed with immunoSEQ multiplex PCR; in TCRdb, only in-frame clones are kept and a portion is missing. The profile shows about 82,000 clones, approximately 90% of them singletons. The CDR3 covers 14 residues. Per germline, CDR1 LGHNA and CDR2 YNFKEQ. V was pared by 4 bases and J by 1 base, with 7 bases between. The chain couples TRBV4-2 to TRBJ1-4; a weak D match, TRBD1 (5 bases). The TCR comes from a woman aged 45-65 years with acute COVID-19. The sample comprised PBMCs or T cells enriched from blood (not recorded which). Here the CDR3 reads CASSPDRTNEKLFF. For the CDR3, the DNA is TGTGCCAGCAGCCCAGACAGAACTAATGAAAAACTGTTTTTT.